Shown below are 21 T cell receptor beta chains from a single sample sequenced in a study of blood T cell repertoires in COVID-19 (dated by TCRdb to 2018 to 2020). Library creation used the immunoSEQ multiplex PCR assay. The clones in this table, taken by TCRdb from immuneACCESS, are in-frame only. Not every clone is retained; where verified, under half of the shortfall comes from an unresolved V gene, and the cause of the rest is unknown. The sample data list 70,000 or so clones, and about four fifths of these were observed just once. The ten largest clones capture around a sixth of the sample. Sequencing was performed on peripheral blood. These receptors were taken from a human donor in a cohort sampled during active COVID-19.

This rearrangement joins TRBV6-2 or TRBV6-3 to TRBJ1-1, with TRBD1 as a possible D gene (6 bases). The germline CDR1 and CDR2 sequences are MNHEY and SVGEGT. This CDR3 has 17 amino acids. With 2 bases removed from V and 0 bases from J, the gap between germline ends came to 16 bases. The CDR3 spells CASSYPRGIDMNTEAFF. The CDR3 nucleotides read TGTGCCAGCAGTTACCCGAGGGGGATAGACATGAACACTGAAGCTTTCTTT.

This rearrangement joins TRBV7-2 to TRBJ1-4; the D gene is possibly TRBD1 (5 bases). CDR1 and CDR2 (germline): SGHTA, FQGNSA. The CDR3 spans 15 residues. Trimming removed 1 base from V and 8 bases from J, with 14 bases in between. The CDR3 sequence: CASSLEGRVGEKLFF. Here the CDR3 DNA reads TGTGCCAGCAGCTTAGAGGGCAGGGTGGGAGAAAAACTGTTTTTT.

The V call is TRBV5-1, the J call TRBJ2-5, with D tentatively TRBD2 (5 bases). This CDR3 comprises 14 residues. V lost 2 bases and J lost 3, with 11 bases in between. Per germline, CDR1 SGHRS and CDR2 YFSETQ. In DNA, the CDR3 is TGCGCCAGCAGCTTAGTTGGACTGGAAGAGACCCAGTACTTC. Amino acid sequence: CASSLVGLEETQYF.

This clone appeared a single time. The V and J genes are TRBV19 and TRBJ2-7; 7 bases align to TRBD2. The trim removed 4 bases at V and 2 bases at J, leaving 5 bases unmatched. Germline V gene sequence: CDR1 LNHDA, CDR2 SQIVND (reference sequence). This CDR3 region has 14 residues. The DNA for the CDR3 is TGTGCCAGTAGTACCGGGACTATTACCTACGAGCAGTACTTC. Encoded protein: CASSTGTITYEQYF.

This clone was counted between two and nine times. The J gene is TRBJ2-1, the V gene TRBV5-4; 10 bases are a match to TRBD2. Per germline, CDR1 SGHNT and CDR2 YYREEE (reference sequence). CDR3 length equals 17 residues. Unmatched junction bases numbered 9, after V lost 3 bases and J lost 3 bases. The CDR3: CASSWVAGGWVYNEQFF. The CDR3 coding sequence is TGTGCCAGCAGCTGGGTAGCGGGAGGCTGGGTCTACAATGAGCAGTTCTTC. Full variable domain (remainder filled in from reference TRBV5-4 and TRBJ2-1): ETGVTQSPTHLIKTRGQQVTLRCSSQSGHNTVSWYQQALGQGPQFIFQYYREEENGRGNFPPRFSGLQFPNYSSELNVNALELDDSALYLCASSWVAGGWVYNEQFFGPGTRLTVL.

This rearrangement joins TRBV3-1 (or the pseudogene TRBV3-2) to TRBJ1-1; 7 bases fit TRBD1. The CDR3 loop spans 16 amino acids. Trimming at V came to 0 bases and at J to 5 bases, leaving 9 bases not matched to a gene. Germline CDR1 LGHDT, CDR2 YNNKEL (reference sequence). The CDR3 DNA follows: TGTGCCAGCAGCCAAGATAGCGTCAGGGGGATGACTGAAGCTTTCTTT. This encodes CASSQDSVRGMTEAFF.

The genes are TRBV27 and TRBJ1-2, with TRBD1 matching 8 bases. The CDR3 has 15 amino acids. The V gene's germline CDR1 is MNHEY and CDR2 SMNVEV (reference sequence). V was clipped by 8 bases and J by 1 base; unmatched bases: 9. CDR3 bases: TGTGCCAGCGGGACCCAGGGGGCGGTTAACTATGGCTACACCTTC. This translates into CASGTQGAVNYGYTF.

This CDR3 is CAWMVEGTDTQYF. Here the CDR3 DNA reads TGTGCCTGGATGGTGGAGGGAACAGATACGCAGTATTTT. V gene TRBV30 combines with J gene TRBJ2-3; possible D gene TRBD2, 6 bases. CDR1 and CDR2 (germline): GTSNPN, SVGIG (reference sequence). The CDR3 length is 13 residues. Trimming removed 4 bases from V and 3 bases from J, with 11 bases in between. The whole variable domain, remainder taken from reference TRBV30 and TRBJ2-3, is SQTIHQWPATLVQPVGSPLSLECTVEGTSNPNLYWYRQAAGRGLQLLFYSVGIGQISSEVPQNLSASRPQDRQFILSSKKLLLSDSGFYLCAWMVEGTDTQYFGPGTRLTVL.

The J gene is TRBJ2-3, the V gene TRBV7-9, with TRBD2 identical over 12 bases. The CDR3 totals 15 residues. Germline loops: CDR1 SEHNR, CDR2 FQNEAQ (reference sequence). V lost 5 bases and J lost 4; bases outside the gene matches: 4. In DNA form, the CDR3 reads TGTGCCAGCAGCCCAACTAGCGGGAGGTCAGATACGCAGTATTTT. Amino acid sequence: CASSPTSGRSDTQYF.

V gene TRBV30 combines with J gene TRBJ1-2, with D uncertain. V lost 2 bases and J lost 4, with 11 bases in between. CDR1 is GTSNPN, CDR2 SVGIG, per germline (reference sequence). The CDR3 has 13 residues. The CDR3 DNA reads TGTGCCTGGAGTCCGCAGGCGGGCTATGGCTACACCTTC. Protein product: CAWSPQAGYGYTF.

The chain links TRBV7-9 to TRBJ2-2; unclear D gene. Trimming cost V 3 bases and J 7 bases, with 12 bases left between them. The CDR3 is 14 amino acids. Germline lookup yields CDR1 SEHNR and CDR2 FQNEAQ (reference sequence). The CDR3 is CASSLESDGGELFF. Written as DNA, the CDR3 is TGTGCCAGCAGCTTGGAGTCCGACGGCGGGGAGCTGTTTTTT.

V usage is TRBV29-1 and J usage is TRBJ1-1; 8 bases are a match to TRBD1. Germline loops: CDR1 SQVTM, CDR2 ANQGSEA. There are 13 residues in the CDR3. V shed 7 bases, J shed 5 bases, and the junction held 9 bases outside the gene matches. The CDR3 DNA reads as TGCAGCGCCCGCAGGGGGCGAGAGACTGAAGCTTTCTTT. This translates into CSARRGRETEAFF.

The CDR3 DNA sequence: TGTGCCAGCAGCCAAGCCTCCCAGGGTTTAGCGGGATGGGAGCAGTACTTC. Its translation: CASSQASQGLAGWEQYF. The V gene is TRBV3-1 (or the pseudogene TRBV3-2), the J gene TRBJ2-7; TRBD2 agrees at 8 bases. V dropped 1 base and J dropped 7; count of bases not matched to a gene: 15. This CDR3 spans 17 amino acids. In germline, CDR1 is LGHDT, CDR2 YNNKEL (reference sequence).

CDR3 in amino acids: CATSDARQGAVEKLFF. CDR3 DNA sequence: TGTGCCACCAGTGATGCGAGACAGGGGGCGGTTGAAAAACTGTTTTTT. The chain carries TRBV24-1 and TRBJ1-4; 10 nucleotides align to TRBD1. CDR3 length equals 16 residues. Unmatched junction bases numbered 7, after V lost 3 bases and J lost 7 bases. Per germline, CDR1 KGHDR and CDR2 SFDVKD.

Only a few counts were recorded for this clone. The CDR3 DNA sequence: TGTGCCAGCAGCCAACAGGGAACCGAGCAGTACTTC. Amino acid sequence: CASSQQGTEQYF. The chain has TRBV4-2 and TRBJ2-7; D perhaps matches TRBD1 (5 bases). The CDR3 runs to 12 residues. Trimming took off 2 bases at V and 6 bases at J, with 8 bases between the two ends. CDR1 and CDR2 (germline): LGHNA, YNFKEQ.

This clone is a singleton in its sample. V gene TRBV19 combines with J gene TRBJ2-7, with 9 nucleotides matching TRBD2. CDR3 length equals 14 residues. CDR1 LNHDA and CDR2 SQIVND come from the germline V gene (reference sequence). Trimming removed 5 bases from V and 6 bases from J; junction bases left unmatched: 8. DNA of the CDR3: TGTGCCAGTAGTCTTGGGCTAGCGGGACGCGAGCAGTACTTC. Encoded protein: CASSLGLAGREQYF.

The chain carries TRBV5-1 and TRBJ2-7, with D maybe TRBD2 (5 bases). CDR1 is SGHRS, CDR2 YFSETQ, per germline. The CDR3 covers 14 residues. V was pared by 2 bases and J by 2 bases, with 11 bases between. The CDR3 bases are TGCGCCAGCAGCTTCCGGGATAACCCCTACGAGCAGTACTTC. This sequence encodes CASSFRDNPYEQYF. Filled out from reference TRBV5-1 and TRBJ2-7, the complete variable domain reads KAGVTQTPRYLIKTRGQQVTLSCSPISGHRSVSWYQQTPGQGLQFLFEYFSETQRNKGNFPGRFSGRQFSNSRSEMNVSTLELGDSALYLCASSFRDNPYEQYFGPGTRLTVT.

This chain links TRBV5-1 with TRBJ1-2; weak D call: TRBD1 (5 bases). This CDR3 spans 14 amino acids. The V gene's germline CDR1 is SGHRS and CDR2 YFSETQ. With 0 bases removed from V and 13 bases from J, the gap between germline ends came to 19 bases. CDR3 region: CASSLGQSGGGCTF. The CDR3 nucleotides are TGCGCCAGCAGCTTGGGACAGAGCGGGGGAGGGTGCACCTTC.

J is TRBJ2-7 and V is TRBV7-2, with 8 positions matching TRBD2. Germline CDR1 reads SGHTA; CDR2 reads FQGNSA. CDR3 length: 15 amino acids. The junction had 11 bases not matched to a gene; V was cut back by 5 bases and J by 5 bases. CDR3 coding DNA: TGTGCCAGCAGCGCCGCCGGGACTAGGATTCACGAGCAGTACTTC. Translating it yields CASSAAGTRIHEQYF.

This clone occurred once. The genes are TRBV11-2 and TRBJ1-4; maybe TRBD1 (6 bases). Germline lookup yields CDR1 SGHAT and CDR2 FQNNGV. Trimming stripped 5 bases from V and 5 bases from J, with 15 bases between. The CDR3 is made up of 15 amino acids. The CDR3 sequence: CASSKPGGANEKLFF. CDR3 coding DNA: TGTGCCAGCAGCAAACCCGGGGGGGCGAATGAAAAACTGTTTTTT.

The chain carries TRBV6-5 and TRBJ1-2, with 7 bases matching TRBD1. The J segment lost 0 bases and the V segment lost 4 bases, leaving 5 bases of the junction unmatched. This CDR3 spans 15 amino acids. Per germline, CDR1 MNHEY and CDR2 SVGAGI. CDR3 in DNA: TGTGCCAGCAGTTTAGAGGGGGCGACTAACTATGGCTACACCTTC. Translation gives CASSLEGATNYGYTF.